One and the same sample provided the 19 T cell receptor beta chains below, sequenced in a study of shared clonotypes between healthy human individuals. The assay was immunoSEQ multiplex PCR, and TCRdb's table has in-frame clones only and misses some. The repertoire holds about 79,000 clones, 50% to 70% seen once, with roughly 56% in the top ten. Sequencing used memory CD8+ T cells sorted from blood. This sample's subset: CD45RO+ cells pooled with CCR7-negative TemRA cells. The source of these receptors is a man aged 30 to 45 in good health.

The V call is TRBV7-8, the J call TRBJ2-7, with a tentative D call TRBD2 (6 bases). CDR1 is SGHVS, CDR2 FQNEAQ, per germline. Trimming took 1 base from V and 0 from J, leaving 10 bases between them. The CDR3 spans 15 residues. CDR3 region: CASSLGDWSSYEQYF. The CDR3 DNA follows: TGTGCCAGCAGCTTAGGGGACTGGAGCTCCTACGAGCAGTACTTC. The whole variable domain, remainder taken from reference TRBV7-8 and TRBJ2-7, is GAGVSQSPRYKVAKRGQDVALRCDPISGHVSLFWYQQALGQGPEFLTYFQNEAQLDKSGLPSDRFFAERPEGSVSTLKIQRTQQEDSAVYLCASSLGDWSSYEQYFGPGTRLTVT.

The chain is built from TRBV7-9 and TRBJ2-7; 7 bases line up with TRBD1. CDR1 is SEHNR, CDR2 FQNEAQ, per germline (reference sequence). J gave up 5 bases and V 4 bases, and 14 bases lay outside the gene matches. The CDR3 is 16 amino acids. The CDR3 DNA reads TGTGCCAGCAGCTCAATCCGTCGACAGGGTGGCGACGAGCAGTACTTC. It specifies CASSSIRRQGGDEQYF.

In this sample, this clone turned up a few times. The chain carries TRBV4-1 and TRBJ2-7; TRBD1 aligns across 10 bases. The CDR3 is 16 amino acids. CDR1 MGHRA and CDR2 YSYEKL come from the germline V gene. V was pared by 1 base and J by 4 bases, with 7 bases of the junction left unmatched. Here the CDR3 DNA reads TGCGCCAGCAGCCAAGGTGTACCGGGACAGGGGTACGAGCAGTACTTC. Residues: CASSQGVPGQGYEQYF.

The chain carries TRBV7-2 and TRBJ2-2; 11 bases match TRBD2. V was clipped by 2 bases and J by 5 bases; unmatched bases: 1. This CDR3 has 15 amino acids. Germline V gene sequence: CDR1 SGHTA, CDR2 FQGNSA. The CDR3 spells CASSLLAGGTGELFF. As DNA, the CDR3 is TGTGCCAGCAGCTTACTAGCGGGAGGAACCGGGGAGCTGTTTTTT.

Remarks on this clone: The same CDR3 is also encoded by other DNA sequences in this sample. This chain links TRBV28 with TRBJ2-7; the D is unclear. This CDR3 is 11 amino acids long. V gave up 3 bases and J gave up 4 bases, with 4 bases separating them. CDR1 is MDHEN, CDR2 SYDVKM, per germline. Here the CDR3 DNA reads TGTGCCAGCAGTTTTGTTTACGAGCAGTACTTC. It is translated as CASSFVYEQYF.

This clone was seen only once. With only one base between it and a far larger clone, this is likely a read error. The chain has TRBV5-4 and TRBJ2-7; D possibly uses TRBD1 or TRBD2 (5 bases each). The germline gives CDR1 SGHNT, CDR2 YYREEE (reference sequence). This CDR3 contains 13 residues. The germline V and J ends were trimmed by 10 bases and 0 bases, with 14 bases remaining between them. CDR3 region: CAVQGEDSYEQYF. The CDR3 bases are TGTGCCGTGCAGGGAGAGGACTCCTACGAGCAGTACTTC.

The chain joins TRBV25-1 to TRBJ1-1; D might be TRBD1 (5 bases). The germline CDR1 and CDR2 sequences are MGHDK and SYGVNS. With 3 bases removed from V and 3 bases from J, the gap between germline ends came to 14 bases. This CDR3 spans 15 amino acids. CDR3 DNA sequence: TGTGCCAGCAGTGATCAAGACGGACACTACACTGAAGCTTTCTTT. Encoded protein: CASSDQDGHYTEAFF.

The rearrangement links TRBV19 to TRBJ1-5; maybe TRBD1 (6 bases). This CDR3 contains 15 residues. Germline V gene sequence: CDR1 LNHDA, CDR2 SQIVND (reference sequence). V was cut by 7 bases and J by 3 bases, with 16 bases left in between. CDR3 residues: CASTLDSSDNQPQHF. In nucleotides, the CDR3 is TGTGCCAGTACTCTGGACAGCTCAGACAATCAGCCCCAGCATTTT.

CDR3 amino acids: CASSLGSATTQYF. Written as DNA, the CDR3 is TGTGCCAGCAGCTTGGGGTCTGCAACGACCCAGTACTTC. The J gene is TRBJ2-5, the V gene TRBV7-2; no reliable D call. From germline, CDR1 is SGHTA and CDR2 FQGNSA. The V end lost 3 bases, the J end lost 7 bases, and 12 bases lay between the germline ends. This CDR3 has 13 residues.

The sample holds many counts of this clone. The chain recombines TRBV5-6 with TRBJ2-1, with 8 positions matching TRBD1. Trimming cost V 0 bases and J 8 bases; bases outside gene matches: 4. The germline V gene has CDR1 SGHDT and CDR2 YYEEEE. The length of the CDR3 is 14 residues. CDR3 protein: CASSLGQGADEQFF. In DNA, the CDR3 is TGTGCCAGCAGCTTGGGCCAGGGGGCGGATGAGCAGTTCTTC.

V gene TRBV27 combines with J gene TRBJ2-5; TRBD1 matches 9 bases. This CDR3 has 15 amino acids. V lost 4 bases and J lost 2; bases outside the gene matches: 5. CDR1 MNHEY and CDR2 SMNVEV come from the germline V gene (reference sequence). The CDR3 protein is CASSSGQGSQETQYF. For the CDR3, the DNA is TGTGCCAGCAGTTCCGGACAGGGGTCGCAAGAGACCCAGTACTTC.

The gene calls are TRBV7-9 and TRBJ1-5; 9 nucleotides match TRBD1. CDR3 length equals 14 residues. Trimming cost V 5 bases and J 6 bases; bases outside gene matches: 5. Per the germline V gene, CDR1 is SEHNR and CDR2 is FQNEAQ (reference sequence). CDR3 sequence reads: CASSRTGASQPQHF. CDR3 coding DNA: TGTGCCAGCAGCAGGACAGGGGCGTCTCAGCCCCAGCATTTT.

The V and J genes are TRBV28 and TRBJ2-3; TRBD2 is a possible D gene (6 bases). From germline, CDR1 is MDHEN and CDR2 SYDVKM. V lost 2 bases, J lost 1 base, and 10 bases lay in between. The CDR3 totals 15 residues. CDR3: CASSLDGSRTDTQYF. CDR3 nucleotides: TGTGCCAGCAGTTTAGACGGGAGCCGCACAGATACGCAGTATTTT.

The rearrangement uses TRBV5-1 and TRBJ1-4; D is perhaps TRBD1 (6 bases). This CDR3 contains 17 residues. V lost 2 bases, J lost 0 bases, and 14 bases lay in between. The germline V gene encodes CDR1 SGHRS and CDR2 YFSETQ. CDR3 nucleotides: TGCGCCAGCAGCTTCTCTTTGGACAGCCCAACTAATGAAAAACTGTTTTTT. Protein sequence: CASSFSLDSPTNEKLFF.

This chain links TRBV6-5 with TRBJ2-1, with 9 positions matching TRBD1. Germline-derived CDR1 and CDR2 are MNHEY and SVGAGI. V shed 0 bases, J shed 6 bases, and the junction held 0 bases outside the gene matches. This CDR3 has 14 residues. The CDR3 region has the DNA TGTGCCAGCAGTTACTCGACAGGGGGCAATGAGCAGTTCTTC. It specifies CASSYSTGGNEQFF.

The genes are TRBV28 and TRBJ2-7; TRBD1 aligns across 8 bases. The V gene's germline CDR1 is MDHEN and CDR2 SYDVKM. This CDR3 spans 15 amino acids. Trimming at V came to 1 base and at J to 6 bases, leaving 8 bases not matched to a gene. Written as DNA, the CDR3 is TGTGCCAGCAGTTTATTCGGACAGGGTTCCCTCGAGCAGTACTTC. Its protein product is CASSLFGQGSLEQYF.

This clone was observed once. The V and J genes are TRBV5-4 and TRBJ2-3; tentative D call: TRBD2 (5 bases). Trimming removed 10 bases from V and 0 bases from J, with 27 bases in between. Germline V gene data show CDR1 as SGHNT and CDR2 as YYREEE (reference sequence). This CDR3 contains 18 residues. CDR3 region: CASMVMGVRNPSTDTQYF. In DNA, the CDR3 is TGTGCCTCTATGGTGATGGGAGTACGCAACCCAAGCACAGATACGCAGTATTTT.

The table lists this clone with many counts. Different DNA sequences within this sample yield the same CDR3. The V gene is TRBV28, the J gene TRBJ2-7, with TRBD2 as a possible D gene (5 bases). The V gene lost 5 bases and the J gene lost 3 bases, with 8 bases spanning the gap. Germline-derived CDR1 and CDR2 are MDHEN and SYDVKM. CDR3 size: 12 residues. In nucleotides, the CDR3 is TGTGCCAGCAGTGGGAGCAACTACGAGCAGTACTTC. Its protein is CASSGSNYEQYF.

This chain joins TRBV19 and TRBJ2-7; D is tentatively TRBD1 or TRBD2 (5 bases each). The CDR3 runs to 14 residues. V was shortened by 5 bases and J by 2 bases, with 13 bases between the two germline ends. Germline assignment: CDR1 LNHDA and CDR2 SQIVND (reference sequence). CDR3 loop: CASSRDRGTYEQYF. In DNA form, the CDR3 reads TGTGCCAGTAGTCGGGACCGAGGTACCTACGAGCAGTACTTC. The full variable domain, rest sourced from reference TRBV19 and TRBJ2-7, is DGGITQSPKYLFRKEGQNVTLSCEQNLNHDAMYWYRQDPGQGLRLIYYSQIVNDFQKGDIAEGYSVSREKKESFPLTVTSAQKNPTAFYLCASSRDRGTYEQYFGPGTRLTVT.